The text below deals with one TCR beta chain. V lost 8 bases, J lost 5 bases, and 10 bases lay in between. Per the germline V gene, CDR1 is LGHDT and CDR2 is YNNKEL (reference sequence). The CDR3 sequence is 13 residues long. This record belongs to a study of identical twins. TCRdb ran MiXCR on the 5' RACE reads and lists one entry per CDR3 protein. The sample has 470,000 or so distinct CDR3 sequences, approximately 25% seen once. A further study also used this sample, focusing on T cells expressing NK-cell markers. That report notes: Sequencing of TCR beta repertoires drew on sorted CD3+CD56+NKG2C+, CD3+CD56+NKG2C- and CD3+CD56-NKG2C+ T cells.

Sequenced input: CD4+ T cells sorted from blood. This clonotype originated in a woman under 30 in good health. The J gene is TRBJ1-6, the V gene TRBV3-1; D might be TRBD1 (5 bases). DNA of the CDR3: TGTGCCAGCCGGGGGTTCGATAATTCACCCCTCCACTTT. Its protein is CASRGFDNSPLHF.